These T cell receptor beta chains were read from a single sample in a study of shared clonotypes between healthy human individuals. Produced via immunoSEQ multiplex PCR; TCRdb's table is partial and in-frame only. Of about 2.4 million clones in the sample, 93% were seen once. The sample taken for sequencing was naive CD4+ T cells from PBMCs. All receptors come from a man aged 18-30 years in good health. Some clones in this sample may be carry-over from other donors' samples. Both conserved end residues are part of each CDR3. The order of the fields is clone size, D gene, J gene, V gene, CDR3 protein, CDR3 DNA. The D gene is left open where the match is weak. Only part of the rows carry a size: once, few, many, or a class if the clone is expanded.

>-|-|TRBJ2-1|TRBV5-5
CASSPPGNEQFF
TGTGCCAGCAGCCCCCCAGGCAATGAGCAGTTCTTC
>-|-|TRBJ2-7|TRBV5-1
CASSFGDQNAYEQYF
TGCGCCAGCAGCTTCGGCGATCAGAATGCCTACGAGCAGTACTTC
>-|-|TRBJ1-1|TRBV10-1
CASSAVPNTEAFF
TGCGCCAGCTCGGCCGTTCCGAACACTGAAGCTTTCTTT
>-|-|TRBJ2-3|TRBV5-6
CASSPGTFSTDTQYF
TGTGCCAGCAGCCCCGGGACTTTTAGCACAGATACGCAGTATTTT
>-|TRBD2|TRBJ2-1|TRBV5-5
CASSSGGHSWDEQFF
TGTGCCAGCAGCTCGGGAGGTCACAGTTGGGATGAGCAGTTCTTC
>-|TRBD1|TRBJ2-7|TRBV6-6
CASKEGQGAYEQYF
TGTGCCAGCAAAGAGGGACAGGGTGCCTACGAGCAGTACTTC
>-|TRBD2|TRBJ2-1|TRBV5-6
CASSLAPSSGLNEQFF
TGTGCCAGCAGCTTGGCCCCGTCTAGCGGGTTAAATGAGCAGTTCTTC
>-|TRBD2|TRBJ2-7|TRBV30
CAWSAGVYEQYF
TGTGCCTGGAGCGCGGGAGTCTACGAGCAGTACTTC
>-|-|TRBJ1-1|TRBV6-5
CASSYPAGGKAFF
TGTGCCAGCAGTTACCCCGCGGGGGGCAAAGCTTTCTTT
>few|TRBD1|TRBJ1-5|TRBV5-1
CASSLDTGDGQPQHF
TGCGCCAGCAGCTTGGACACAGGGGATGGTCAGCCCCAGCATTTT
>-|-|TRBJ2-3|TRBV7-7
CASSLTLSTDTQYF
TGTGCCAGCAGCTTAACCCTAAGCACAGATACGCAGTATTTT
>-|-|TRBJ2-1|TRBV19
CASRGGQLTEQFF
TGTGCCAGTCGCGGGGGACAGCTTACTGAGCAGTTCTTC
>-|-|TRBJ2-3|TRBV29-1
CSVALGSSTDTQYF
TGCAGCGTTGCTTTGGGATCCAGCACAGATACGCAGTATTTT
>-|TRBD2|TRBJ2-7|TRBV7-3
CASSPRAGGYYEQYF
TGTGCCAGCAGCCCACGGGCGGGAGGGTACTACGAGCAGTACTTC
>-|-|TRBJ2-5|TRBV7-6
CASSLVDSQETQYF
TGTGCCAGCAGCTTAGTGGACAGCCAAGAGACCCAGTACTTC
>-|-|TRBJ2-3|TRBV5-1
CATSVIGLKADTQYF
TGCGCCACCTCTGTGATTGGACTCAAAGCAGATACGCAGTATTTT
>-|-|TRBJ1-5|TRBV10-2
CASSRFRDQPQHF
TGCGCCAGCAGTAGATTTCGGGATCAGCCCCAGCATTTT
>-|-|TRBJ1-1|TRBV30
CAWSVLGRSNTEAFF
TGTGCCTGGAGTGTATTAGGGCGGTCGAACACTGAAGCTTTCTTT
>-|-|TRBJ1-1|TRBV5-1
CASSLGAGFDTEAFF
TGCGCCAGCAGCCTAGGGGCAGGGTTCGACACTGAAGCTTTCTTT
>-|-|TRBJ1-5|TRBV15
CATSTRALRRPQHF
TGTGCCACCAGCACGCGGGCCCTTCGCCGGCCCCAGCATTTT
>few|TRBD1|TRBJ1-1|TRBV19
CGSNRGTEAFF
TGTGGTTCCAACAGGGGTACTGAAGCTTTCTTT
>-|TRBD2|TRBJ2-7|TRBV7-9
CASSLLGLAEYEQYF
TGTGCCAGCAGCTTACTCGGCCTAGCGGAGTACGAGCAGTACTTC
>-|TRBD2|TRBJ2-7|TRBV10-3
CAISPVREGSGEQYF
TGTGCCATCAGCCCTGTCAGGGAGGGGTCGGGCGAGCAGTACTTC
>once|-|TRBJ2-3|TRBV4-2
CASSLTRPGTDTQYF
TGTGCCAGCAGCCTAACTAGGCCGGGCACAGATACGCAGTATTTT
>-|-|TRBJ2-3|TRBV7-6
CASATRGEGGDTQYF
TGTGCCAGCGCTACGAGGGGAGAAGGTGGAGATACGCAGTATTTT
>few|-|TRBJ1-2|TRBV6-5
CASSVGGAAYGYTF
TGTGCCAGCAGTGTCGGGGGCGCGGCCTATGGCTACACCTTC
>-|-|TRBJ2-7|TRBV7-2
CASSPNPPSIHEQYF
TGTGCCAGCAGCCCCAACCCCCCTAGTATCCACGAGCAGTACTTC
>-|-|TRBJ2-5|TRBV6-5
CASSYSGKGRETQYF
TGTGCCAGCAGTTACAGTGGAAAGGGACGAGAGACCCAGTACTTC
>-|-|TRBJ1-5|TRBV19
CASSGSLTSNQPQHF
TGTGCCAGTAGTGGGAGCTTAACTAGCAATCAGCCCCAGCATTTT
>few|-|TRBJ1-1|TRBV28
CASSLDTEAFF
TGTGCCAGCAGTTTAGACACTGAAGCTTTCTTT
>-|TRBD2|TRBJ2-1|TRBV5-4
CASSRTAGGGNEQFF
TGTGCCAGCAGCCGGACGGCGGGAGGGGGCAATGAGCAGTTCTTC
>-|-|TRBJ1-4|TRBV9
CASSVLGTATNEKLFF
TGTGCCAGCAGCGTACTGGGGACGGCAACTAATGAAAAACTGTTTTTT
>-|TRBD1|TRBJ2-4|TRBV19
CASSPRGQGVSFKNIQYF
TGTGCCAGTAGTCCCAGGGGACAGGGAGTATCTTTCAAAAACATTCAGTACTTC
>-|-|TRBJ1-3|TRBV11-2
CASSPVGVRSGNTIYF
TGTGCCAGCAGCCCGGTTGGGGTACGCTCTGGAAACACCATATATTTT
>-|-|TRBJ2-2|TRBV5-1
CASTPGAPNTGELFF
TGCGCCAGCACCCCCGGGGCACCGAACACCGGGGAGCTGTTTTTT
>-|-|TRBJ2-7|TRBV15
CATSRLRDTTYEQYF
TGTGCCACCAGCAGGCTCCGGGACACCACCTACGAGCAGTACTTC
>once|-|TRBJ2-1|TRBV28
CASSFIEDFNEQFF
TGTGCCAGCAGTTTTATTGAAGATTTCAATGAGCAGTTCTTC
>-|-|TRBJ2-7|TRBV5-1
CASYAGGYKSYEQYF
TGCGCCAGCTATGCCGGAGGCTATAAATCCTACGAGCAGTACTTC
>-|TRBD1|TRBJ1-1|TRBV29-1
CSVELQGETTEAFF
TGCAGCGTTGAACTCCAGGGGGAGACAACTGAAGCTTTCTTT
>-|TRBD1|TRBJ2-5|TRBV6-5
CASSPTGAVVKTQYF
TGTGCCAGCAGTCCGACAGGGGCGGTGGTAAAGACCCAGTACTTC
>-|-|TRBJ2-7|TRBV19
CASRSALSSHYEQYF
TGTGCCAGTAGGAGTGCCCTCTCGTCCCACTACGAGCAGTACTTC
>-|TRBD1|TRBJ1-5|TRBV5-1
CASSLTGQGIEPQHF
TGCGCCAGCAGCTTGACGGGACAGGGCATTGAGCCCCAGCATTTT
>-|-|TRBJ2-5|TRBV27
CASSPWTNQETQYF
TGTGCCAGCAGCCCTTGGACTAACCAAGAGACCCAGTACTTC
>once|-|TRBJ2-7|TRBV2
CASSPSYEQYF
TGTGCCAGCAGCCCATCCTACGAGCAGTACTTC
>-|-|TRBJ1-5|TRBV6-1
CASSSQTQQPQHF
TGTGCCAGCAGTTCCCAAACCCAGCAGCCCCAGCATTTT
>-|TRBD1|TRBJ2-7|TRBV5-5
CASSSVGTGAYEQYF
TGTGCCAGCAGCAGCGTCGGGACAGGGGCCTACGAGCAGTACTTC
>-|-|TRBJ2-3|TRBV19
CASSIFGDTQYF
TGTGCCAGTAGTATCTTCGGGGATACGCAGTATTTT
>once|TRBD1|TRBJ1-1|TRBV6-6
CASTTGVMNTEAFF
TGTGCCAGCACCACAGGGGTCATGAACACTGAAGCTTTCTTT
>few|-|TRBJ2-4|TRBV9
CASSAIGSIQYF
TGTGCCAGCAGCGCGATTGGCAGCATTCAGTACTTC
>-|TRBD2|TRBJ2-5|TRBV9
CASSRLTSGSLQETQYF
TGTGCCAGCAGCAGACTCACTAGCGGGAGTTTGCAAGAGACCCAGTACTTC
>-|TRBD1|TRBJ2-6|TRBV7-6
CASSLTGTGALGSGANVLTF
TGTGCCAGCAGCTTAACCGGGACAGGGGCCCTGGGGAGTGGGGCCAACGTCCTGACTTTC
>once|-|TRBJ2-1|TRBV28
CASSLGGYLHNEQFF
TGTGCCAGCAGTTTAGGGGGATACCTGCACAATGAGCAGTTCTTC
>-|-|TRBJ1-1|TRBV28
CASSLKTEAFF
TGTGCCAGCAGTTTAAAGACTGAAGCTTTCTTT
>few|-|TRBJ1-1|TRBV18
CASSPRGAMNTEAFF
TGTGCCAGCTCACCACGGGGCGCGATGAACACTGAAGCTTTCTTT
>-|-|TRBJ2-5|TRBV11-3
CASSLGLQETQYF
TGTGCCAGCAGCTTAGGGCTCCAAGAGACCCAGTACTTC
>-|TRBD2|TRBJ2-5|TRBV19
CASRVASGAQETQYF
TGTGCCAGTAGGGTCGCTAGCGGGGCCCAAGAGACCCAGTACTTC
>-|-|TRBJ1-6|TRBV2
CASSGGRGGSPLHF
TGTGCCAGCAGTGGAGGAAGGGGGGGATCACCCCTCCACTTT
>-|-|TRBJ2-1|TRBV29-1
CSVSPRYSYNEQFF
TGCAGCGTTAGCCCAAGGTACTCCTACAATGAGCAGTTCTTC
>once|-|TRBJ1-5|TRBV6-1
CASSEAHNQPQHF
TGTGCCAGCAGTGAAGCCCACAATCAGCCCCAGCATTTT